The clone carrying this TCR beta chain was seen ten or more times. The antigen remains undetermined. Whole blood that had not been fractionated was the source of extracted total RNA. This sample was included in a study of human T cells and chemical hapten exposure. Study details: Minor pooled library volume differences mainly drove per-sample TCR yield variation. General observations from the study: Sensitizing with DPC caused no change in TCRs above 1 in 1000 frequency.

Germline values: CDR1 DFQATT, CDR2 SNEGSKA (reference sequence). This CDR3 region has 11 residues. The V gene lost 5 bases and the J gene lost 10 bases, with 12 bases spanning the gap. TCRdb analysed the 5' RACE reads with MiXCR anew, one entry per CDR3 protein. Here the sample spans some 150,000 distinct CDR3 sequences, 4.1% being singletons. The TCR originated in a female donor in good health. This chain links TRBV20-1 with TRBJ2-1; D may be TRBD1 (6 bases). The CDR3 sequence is CSAPGVWEQFF. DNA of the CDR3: TGCAGTGCTCCAGGGGTATGGGAGCAGTTCTTC.